The rows below give T cell receptor beta chains drawn from one sample of a study of blood T cell repertoires in COVID-19. Sequenced by immunoSEQ multiplex PCR; TCRdb stores in-frame clones only, minus some. The sample contains 250,000 to 300,000 clones, around nine tenths of which appear only once. What was sequenced was peripheral blood. Source of these receptors: a woman aged 55-69 years with COVID-19, enrolled during active disease. Each CDR3 is given with its conserved first and last residue. D genes are given only for firm matches. Size is stated for part of the rows, as once, few or many counts, or as a class when the clone is expanded.

J	V	D	size	DNA	CDR3
TRBJ1-2	TRBV6-5	NA	NA	TGTGCCAGCAAGAGAGGCTCTAACTATGGCTACACCTTC	CASKRGSNYGYTF
TRBJ2-2	TRBV13	NA	NA	TGTGCCAGCAGCTTAGGTGACATGGCGGGCCCCGGGGAGCTGTTTTTT	CASSLGDMAGPGELFF
TRBJ1-2	TRBV12-3/TRBV12-4	NA	NA	TGTGCCAGCAGCCCGCGGCGCGGTGGCTACACCTTC	CASSPRRGGYTF
TRBJ2-1	TRBV2	NA	NA	TGTGCCAGCAGTGAAGGTAGGGGGTACAATGAGCAGTTCTTC	CASSEGRGYNEQFF
TRBJ1-3	TRBV9	NA	NA	TGTGCCAGCAGCTCCCAGATGGGCAACTCTGGAAACACCATATATTTT	CASSSQMGNSGNTIYF
TRBJ1-1	TRBV30	NA	NA	TGTGCCTGGAGTAAGAGGAGACCAGAAGCTTTCTTT	CAWSKRRPEAFF
TRBJ2-7	TRBV10-2	TRBD2	NA	TGCGCCAGCAGTGATCCTAGCGGGAGATCCTCCCCCTCCGAGCAGTACTTC	CASSDPSGRSSPSEQYF
TRBJ1-5	TRBV6-5	NA	NA	TGTGCCAGCAGTCTTGACTGGAGCAATCAGCCCCAGCATTTT	CASSLDWSNQPQHF
TRBJ2-7	TRBV12-3/TRBV12-4	NA	many	TGTGCCAGCAGTTTATATCTCCCGTGGCAGTACTTC	CASSLYLPWQYF
TRBJ1-1	TRBV28	NA	NA	TGTGCCAGCAGTCCCCTACAGGGCCTCAGGCCCGCTGAAGCTTTCTTT	CASSPLQGLRPAEAFF
TRBJ2-3	TRBV5-4	NA	NA	TGTGCCAGCAGCTACCCAGGGGCCGAAGGCACAGATACGCAGTATTTT	CASSYPGAEGTDTQYF
TRBJ1-1	TRBV19	NA	NA	TGTGCCAGTAGTATTCAGGACAGCGGAGTCACTGAAGCTTTCTTT	CASSIQDSGVTEAFF
TRBJ2-1	TRBV29-1	NA	NA	TGCAGCGACGCCAGGGATTCCTACAATGAGCAGTTCTTC	CSDARDSYNEQFF
TRBJ1-5	TRBV2	NA	NA	TGTGCCAGCAGACCCGACAGTGCCCGTAATCAGCCCCAGCATTTT	CASRPDSARNQPQHF
TRBJ1-4	TRBV19	TRBD1	NA	TGTGCCAGTAGTATCCCGAGACAGGGAGGAGAAAAACTGTTTTTT	CASSIPRQGGEKLFF
TRBJ2-5	TRBV5-4	TRBD2	NA	TGTGCCAGCAGCTTGGATGCTAGCGGGAGGGAAGGAGAGACCCAGTACTTC	CASSLDASGREGETQYF
TRBJ1-2	TRBV5-6	TRBD1	few	TGTGCCAGCAGTGCGGGACAGCACTATGGCTACACCTTC	CASSAGQHYGYTF
TRBJ2-7	TRBV30	NA	once	TGTGCCTGGAGGAACAGGGGGGGAGGGTCCTACGAGCAGTACTTC	CAWRNRGGGSYEQYF
TRBJ1-4	TRBV27	TRBD1	NA	TGTGCCAGCAGCCGGAAGGGACAGGGCGGTGGGTGGGCAACTAATGAAAAACTGTTTTTT	CASSRKGQGGGWATNEKLFF
TRBJ2-5	TRBV7-3	NA	once	TGTGCCAGCAGCTTAAATCGAGGAGAGACCCAGTACTTC	CASSLNRGETQYF
TRBJ1-6	TRBV28	NA	NA	TGTGCCAGCAGAGACTCGAATTCACCCCTCCACTTT	CASRDSNSPLHF
TRBJ1-5	TRBV7-6	NA	NA	TGTGCCAGCAGCCCCTCTCAGCCCCAGCATTTT	CASSPSQPQHF
TRBJ2-7	TRBV10-3	TRBD2	NA	TGTGCCATCAGTGAGGCTGGACTAGCGGCTGACGAGCAGTACTTC	CAISEAGLAADEQYF
TRBJ1-3	TRBV2	NA	NA	TGTGCCAGCAGTGCAGGGTTTGGAAACACCATATATTTT	CASSAGFGNTIYF
TRBJ1-2	TRBV25-1	TRBD1	NA	TGTGCCAGCAGTGAACCAGGGGGGACCTATGGCTACACCTTC	CASSEPGGTYGYTF
TRBJ2-2	TRBV9	TRBD2	NA	TGTGCCAGCAGTGCGATAGCGGGAGGTGCCGGGGAGCTGTTTTTT	CASSAIAGGAGELFF
TRBJ2-5	TRBV5-4	NA	NA	TGTGCCAGCAGCTTAGCAGGGCCCGAGACCCAGTACTTC	CASSLAGPETQYF
TRBJ1-1	TRBV5-1	TRBD1	NA	TGCGCCAGCAGCTTGAGGGGACAGGTTAGTGAAGCTTTCTTT	CASSLRGQVSEAFF
TRBJ1-2	TRBV24-1	NA	NA	TGTGCCACCAGTGATCCCTCGGGGGACTATGGCTACACCTTC	CATSDPSGDYGYTF
TRBJ1-4	TRBV7-2	NA	NA	TGTGCCAGCAGCCCCCCCCGGATGAGGGCGGAAAAACTGTTTTTT	CASSPPRMRAEKLFF
TRBJ1-2	TRBV19	NA	NA	TGTGCCAGTAGTCCTGAAGGACAGCGGCATCCCTATGGCTACACCTTC	CASSPEGQRHPYGYTF
TRBJ2-2	TRBV9	NA	NA	TGTGCCAGCAGCGTAGCTACTGGGAGCACCGGGGAGCTGTTTTTT	CASSVATGSTGELFF
TRBJ2-7	TRBV5-8	NA	few	TGTGCCAGCAGCTTCGGGACTCAGCAGTACTTC	CASSFGTQQYF
TRBJ1-6	TRBV30	NA	few	TGTGCCTGGAGTCCCCTGGCTGGGAGTTATAATTCACCCCTCCACTTT	CAWSPLAGSYNSPLHF
TRBJ1-2	TRBV7-9	NA	NA	TGTGCCAGCAGCTTAGCAGGAGGGGCGCAGCGTGCGGACACCTTC	CASSLAGGAQRADTF
TRBJ1-2	TRBV6-5	NA	NA	TGTGCCAGCAGGGGGAGGGGTCACTATGGCTACACCTTC	CASRGRGHYGYTF
TRBJ1-1	TRBV12-5	NA	once	TGTGCTAGTGGTCTATCCGGGACATTATCCGAAGCTTTCTTT	CASGLSGTLSEAFF
TRBJ1-6	TRBV7-6	TRBD1	NA	TGTGCCAGCAGCTTAGAATCGGCAGGGGGTTATTCACCCCTCCACTTT	CASSLESAGGYSPLHF
TRBJ1-4	TRBV4-1	TRBD1	NA	TGCGCCAGCAGCCAACTTCGGACAGGGGGCGAAAAACTGTTTTTT	CASSQLRTGGEKLFF
TRBJ1-6	TRBV12-3/TRBV12-4	NA	NA	TGTGCCAGCAGTAAGTTAGAAGGAGCCACCCTCCACTTT	CASSKLEGATLHF
TRBJ1-2	TRBV6-6	NA	few	TGTGCCAGCAGACCCCCGGGCGGACCGGGGAGTGGCTACACCTTC	CASRPPGGPGSGYTF
TRBJ1-6	TRBV6-2/TRBV6-3	NA	NA	TGTGCCAGCAGTTACCGGGCCTTAGGGGATTCACCCCTCCACTTT	CASSYRALGDSPLHF
TRBJ2-7	TRBV2	NA	once	TGTGCCAGCACTCGGGAGTGGGGTAACGGCGAGCAGTACTTC	CASTREWGNGEQYF
TRBJ1-5	TRBV28	NA	NA	TGTGCCAGCAGTCGACAGGTTGGGAGCAATCAGCCCCAGCATTTT	CASSRQVGSNQPQHF
TRBJ1-2	TRBV29-1	NA	NA	TGCAGCGTGGAGATAATTGGCTATGGCTACACCTTC	CSVEIIGYGYTF
TRBJ2-7	TRBV27	TRBD2	NA	TGTGCCAGCAGGAGGGGACTAGCGGGAGCCGTCGGGGCCTACGAGCAGTACTTC	CASRRGLAGAVGAYEQYF